This T cell receptor (beta chain) appears in the sequencing data of a study of chemoradiotherapy in HPV16-positive cancers. Measured with immunoSEQ multiplex PCR; TCRdb has only the in-frame clones, and not every one. The repertoire consists of some 25,000 clones, with roughly 95% occurring once and the leading ten covering approximately 2.7%. The CDR3 totals 15 residues. Per the germline V gene, CDR1 is SGDLS and CDR2 is YYNGEE. V was clipped by 0 bases and J by 2 bases; unmatched bases: 5. The V call is TRBV9, the J call TRBJ2-7; 7 bases agree with TRBD1. This clonotype was obtained from a human donor with HPV-associated anogenital cancer. The specimen was taken from a patient who underwent chemoradiotherapy. CDR3 residues: CASSVDGQGAYEQYF. The CDR3 nucleotides are TGTGCCAGCAGCGTAGACGGGCAGGGGGCCTACGAGCAGTACTTC.